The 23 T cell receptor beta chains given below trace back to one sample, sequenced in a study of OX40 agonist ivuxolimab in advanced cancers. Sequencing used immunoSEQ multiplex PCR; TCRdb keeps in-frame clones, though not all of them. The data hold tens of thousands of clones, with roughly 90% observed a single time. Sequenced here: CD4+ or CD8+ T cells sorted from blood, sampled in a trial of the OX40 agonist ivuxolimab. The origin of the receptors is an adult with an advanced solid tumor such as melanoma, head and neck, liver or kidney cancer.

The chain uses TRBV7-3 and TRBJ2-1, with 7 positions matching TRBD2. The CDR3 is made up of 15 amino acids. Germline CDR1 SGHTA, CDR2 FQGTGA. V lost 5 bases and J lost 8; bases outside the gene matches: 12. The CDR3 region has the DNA TGTGCCAGCAGCGTTTATGCGGGAGACGCCTATGAGCAGTTCTTC. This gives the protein CASSVYAGDAYEQFF.

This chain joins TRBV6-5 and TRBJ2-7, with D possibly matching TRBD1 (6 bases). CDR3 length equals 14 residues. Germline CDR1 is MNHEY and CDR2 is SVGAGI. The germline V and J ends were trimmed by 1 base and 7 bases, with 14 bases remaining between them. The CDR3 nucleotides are TGTGCCAGCAGTTACTTACAGGGCCTGGGGGAGCAGTACTTC. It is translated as CASSYLQGLGEQYF.

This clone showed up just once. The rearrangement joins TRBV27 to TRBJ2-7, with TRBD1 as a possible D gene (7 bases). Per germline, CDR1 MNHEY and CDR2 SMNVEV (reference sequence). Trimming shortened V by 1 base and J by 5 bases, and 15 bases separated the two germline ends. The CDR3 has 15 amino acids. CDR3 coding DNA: TGTGCCAGCAGTTTATTTAGCCAGGGGGGCCACGAGCAGTACTTC. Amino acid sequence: CASSLFSQGGHEQYF.

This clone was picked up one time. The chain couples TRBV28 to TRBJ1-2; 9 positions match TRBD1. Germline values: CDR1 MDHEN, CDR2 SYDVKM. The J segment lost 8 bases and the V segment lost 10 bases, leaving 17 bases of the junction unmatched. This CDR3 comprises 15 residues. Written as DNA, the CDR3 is TGTGCCACTAGGGACAGGGACCTTGGGGTGAACGGCTACACCTTC. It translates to CATRDRDLGVNGYTF.

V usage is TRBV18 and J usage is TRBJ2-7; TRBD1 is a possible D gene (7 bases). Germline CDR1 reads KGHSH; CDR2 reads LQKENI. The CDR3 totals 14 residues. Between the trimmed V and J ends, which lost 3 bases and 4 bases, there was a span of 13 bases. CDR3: CASSPAGQTYEQYF. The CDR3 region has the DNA TGTGCCAGCTCACCGGCGGGACAGACTTACGAGCAGTACTTC.

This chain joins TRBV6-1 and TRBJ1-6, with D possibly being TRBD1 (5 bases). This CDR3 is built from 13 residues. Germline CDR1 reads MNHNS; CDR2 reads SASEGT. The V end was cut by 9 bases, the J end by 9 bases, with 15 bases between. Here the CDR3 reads CASNQGPPSPLHF. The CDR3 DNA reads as TGTGCCAGTAATCAGGGACCTCCTTCACCCCTCCACTTT.

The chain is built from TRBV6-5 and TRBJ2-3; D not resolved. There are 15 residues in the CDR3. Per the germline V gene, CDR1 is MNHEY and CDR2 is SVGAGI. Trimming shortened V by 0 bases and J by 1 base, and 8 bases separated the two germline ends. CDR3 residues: CASSYSASRTDTQYF. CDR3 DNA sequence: TGTGCCAGCAGTTACTCGGCCAGTCGCACAGATACGCAGTATTTT.

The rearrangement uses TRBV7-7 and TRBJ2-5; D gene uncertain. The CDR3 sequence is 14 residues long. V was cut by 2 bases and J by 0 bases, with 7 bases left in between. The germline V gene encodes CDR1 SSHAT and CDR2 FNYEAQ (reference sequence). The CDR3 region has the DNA TGTGCCAGCAGCTTAACACTGTACCAAGAGACCCAGTACTTC. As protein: CASSLTLYQETQYF.

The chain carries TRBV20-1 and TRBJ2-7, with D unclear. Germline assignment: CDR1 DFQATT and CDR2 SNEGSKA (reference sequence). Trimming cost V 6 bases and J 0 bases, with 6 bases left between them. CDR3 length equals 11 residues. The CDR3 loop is CSAYSSYEQYF. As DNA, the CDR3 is TGCAGTGCGTACAGCTCCTACGAGCAGTACTTC.

The CDR3 protein is CASSLIPQGSSYNEQFF. The CDR3 DNA reads TGTGCCAGCAGCTTAATCCCACAGGGGAGCTCCTACAATGAGCAGTTCTTC. The chain carries TRBV7-9 and TRBJ2-1; TRBD1 aligns across 7 bases. The CDR3 sequence is 17 residues long. The V segment lost 2 bases and the J segment 0 bases; nucleotides outside the gene matches: 7. CDR1 SEHNR and CDR2 FQNEAQ come from the germline V gene (reference sequence).

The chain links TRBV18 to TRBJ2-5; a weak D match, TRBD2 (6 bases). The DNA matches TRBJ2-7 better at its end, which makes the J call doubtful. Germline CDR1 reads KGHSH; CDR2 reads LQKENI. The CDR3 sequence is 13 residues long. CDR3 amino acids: CASSTAGTYEQYF. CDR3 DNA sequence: TGTGCCAGCTCAACAGCCGGGACTTACGAGCAGTACTTC.

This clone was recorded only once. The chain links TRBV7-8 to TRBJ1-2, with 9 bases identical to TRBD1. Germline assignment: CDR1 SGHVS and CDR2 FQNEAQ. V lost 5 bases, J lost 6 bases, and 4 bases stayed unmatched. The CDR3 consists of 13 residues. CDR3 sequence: CASSEGQGNGYTF. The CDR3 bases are TGTGCCAGCAGCGAGGGACAGGGCAATGGCTACACCTTC.

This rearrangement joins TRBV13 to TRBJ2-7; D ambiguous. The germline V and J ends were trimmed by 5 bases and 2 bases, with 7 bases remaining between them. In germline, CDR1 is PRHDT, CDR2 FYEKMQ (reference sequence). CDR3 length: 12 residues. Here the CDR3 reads CASSRTTYEQYF. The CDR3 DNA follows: TGTGCCAGCAGCAGAACCACCTACGAGCAGTACTTC.

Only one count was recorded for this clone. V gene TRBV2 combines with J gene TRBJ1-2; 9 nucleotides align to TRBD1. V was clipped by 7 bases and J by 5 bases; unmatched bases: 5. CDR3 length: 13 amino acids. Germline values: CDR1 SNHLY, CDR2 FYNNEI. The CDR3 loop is CASNRGLGYGYTF. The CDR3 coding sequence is TGTGCCAGCAACAGGGGGCTCGGTTATGGCTACACCTTC.

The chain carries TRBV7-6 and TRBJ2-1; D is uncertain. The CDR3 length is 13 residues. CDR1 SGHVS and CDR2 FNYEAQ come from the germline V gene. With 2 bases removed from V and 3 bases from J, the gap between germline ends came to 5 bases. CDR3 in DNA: TGTGCCAGCAGCTTAAGGGACTACAATGAGCAGTTCTTC. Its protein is CASSLRDYNEQFF. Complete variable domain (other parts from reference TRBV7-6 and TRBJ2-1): GAGVSQSPRYKVTKRGQDVALRCDPISGHVSLYWYRQALGQGPEFLTYFNYEAQQDKSGLPNDRFSAERPEGSISTLTIQRTEQRDSAMYRCASSLRDYNEQFFGPGTRLTVL.

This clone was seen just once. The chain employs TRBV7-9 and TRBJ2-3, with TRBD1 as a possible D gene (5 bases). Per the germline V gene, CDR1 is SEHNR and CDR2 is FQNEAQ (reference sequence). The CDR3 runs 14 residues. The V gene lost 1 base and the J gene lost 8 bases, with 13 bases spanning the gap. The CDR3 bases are TGTGCCAGCAGCTTAGACTCCAGGGCTGCTACGCAGTATTTT. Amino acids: CASSLDSRAATQYF.

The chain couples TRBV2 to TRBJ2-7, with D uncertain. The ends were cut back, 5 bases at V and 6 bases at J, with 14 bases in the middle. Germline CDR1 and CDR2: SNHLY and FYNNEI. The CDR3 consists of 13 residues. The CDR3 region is CASSLDRVSEQYF. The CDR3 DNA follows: TGTGCCAGCAGTCTAGACCGGGTTTCCGAGCAGTACTTC. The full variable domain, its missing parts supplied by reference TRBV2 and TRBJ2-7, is EPEVTQTPSHQVTQMGQEVILRCVPISNHLYFYWYRQILGQKVEFLVSFYNNEISEKSEIFDDQFSVERPDGSNFTLKIRSTKLEDSAMYFCASSLDRVSEQYFGPGTRLTVT.

The CDR3 sequence is CAWSVTGRNTEAFF. The CDR3, as DNA: TGTGCCTGGAGTGTAACCGGGAGAAACACTGAAGCTTTCTTT. The chain employs TRBV30 and TRBJ1-1; no clear D gene. Looked up from germline, CDR1 is GTSNPN and CDR2 is SVGIG (reference sequence). The CDR3 contains 14 residues. Trimming took 0 bases from V and 2 from J, leaving 10 bases between them. The entire variable domain, with the rest obtained from reference TRBV30 and TRBJ1-1, is as follows: SQTIHQWPATLVQPVGSPLSLECTVEGTSNPNLYWYRQAAGRGLQLLFYSVGIGQISSEVPQNLSASRPQDRQFILSSKKLLLSDSGFYLCAWSVTGRNTEAFFGQGTRLTVV.

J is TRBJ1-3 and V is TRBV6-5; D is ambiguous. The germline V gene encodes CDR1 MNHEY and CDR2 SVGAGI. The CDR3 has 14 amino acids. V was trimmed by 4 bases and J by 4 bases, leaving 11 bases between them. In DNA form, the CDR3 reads TGTGCCAGCAGTTGGACGGTAGACGGAAACACCATATATTTT. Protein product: CASSWTVDGNTIYF.

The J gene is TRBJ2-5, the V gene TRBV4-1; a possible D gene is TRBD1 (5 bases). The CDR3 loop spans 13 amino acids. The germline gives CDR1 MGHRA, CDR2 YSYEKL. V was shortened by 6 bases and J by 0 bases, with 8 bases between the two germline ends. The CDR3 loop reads CASSRQYQETQYF. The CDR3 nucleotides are TGCGCCAGCAGTCGACAGTACCAAGAGACCCAGTACTTC.

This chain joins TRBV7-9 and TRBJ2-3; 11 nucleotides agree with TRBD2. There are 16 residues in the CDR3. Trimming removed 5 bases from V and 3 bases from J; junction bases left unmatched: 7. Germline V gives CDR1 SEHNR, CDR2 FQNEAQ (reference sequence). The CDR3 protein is CASSPPSGGSTDTQYF. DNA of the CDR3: TGTGCCAGCAGCCCCCCTAGCGGGGGGTCGACAGATACGCAGTATTTT.

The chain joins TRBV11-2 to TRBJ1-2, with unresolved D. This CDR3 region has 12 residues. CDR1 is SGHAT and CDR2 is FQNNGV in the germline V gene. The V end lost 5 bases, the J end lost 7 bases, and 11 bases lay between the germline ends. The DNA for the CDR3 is TGTGCCAGCAGCCATCCGTCGCTTGGCTACACCTTC. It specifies CASSHPSLGYTF.

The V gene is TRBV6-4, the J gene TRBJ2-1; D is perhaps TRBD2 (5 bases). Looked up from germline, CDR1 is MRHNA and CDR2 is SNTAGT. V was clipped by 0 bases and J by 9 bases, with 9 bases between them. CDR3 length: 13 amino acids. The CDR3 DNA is TGTGCCAGCAGTGACTCTTTGCTAGCTGAGCAGTTCTTC. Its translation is CASSDSLLAEQFF.